Listed below are T cell receptor beta chains from one sample, sequenced in a study of shared clonotypes between healthy human individuals. Clones were read by immunoSEQ multiplex PCR, and TCRdb kept only the in-frame ones, dropping some. The sample has about 1 million clones, around 78% seen once. The sample comprised memory CD4+ T cells from PBMCs. The receptors were gathered from a man between 18 and 29 years old in good health. Some clones in this sample may be carry-over from other donors' samples. CDR3s include the opening cysteine and the closing phenylalanine or tryptophan. Each record gives: J gene, D gene, clone size, V gene, CDR3 DNA, CDR3 protein. The D gene is left open where the match is weak. Clone size, where shown, is once, few, many, or a class for clones that have expanded.

J gene: TRBJ2-2
D gene: .
clone size: .
V gene: TRBV6-6
CDR3 DNA: TGTGCGTCTTACCCACCTTGGCGGAACACCGGGGAGCTGTTTTTT
CDR3 protein: CASYPPWRNTGELFF

J gene: TRBJ1-1
D gene: .
clone size: .
V gene: TRBV11-3
CDR3 DNA: TGTGCCAGCAGCTTCTCCGTAGACACTGAAGCTTTCTTT
CDR3 protein: CASSFSVDTEAFF

J gene: TRBJ2-1
D gene: TRBD2
clone size: .
V gene: TRBV7-9
CDR3 DNA: TGTGCCAGCAGCTCCGCGCTAACTAGCGGGAGTGACAATGAGCAGTTCTTC
CDR3 protein: CASSSALTSGSDNEQFF

J gene: TRBJ2-2
D gene: .
clone size: .
V gene: TRBV5-3
CDR3 DNA: TGTGCCAGCACCTACGGAACCGGGCGGACCACCGGGGAGCTGTTTTTT
CDR3 protein: CASTYGTGRTTGELFF

J gene: TRBJ2-7
D gene: .
clone size: once
V gene: TRBV18
CDR3 DNA: TGTGCCAGCTCACCACCGAGGGGGTTTGGCTCCTACGAGCAGTACTTC
CDR3 protein: CASSPPRGFGSYEQYF

J gene: TRBJ1-2
D gene: TRBD1
clone size: few
V gene: TRBV7-2
CDR3 DNA: TGTGCCAGCAGCTGGGGGGGACAGGGCCCCGACTATGGCTACACCTTC
CDR3 protein: CASSWGGQGPDYGYTF

J gene: TRBJ1-3
D gene: .
clone size: .
V gene: TRBV19
CDR3 DNA: TGTGCCAGTAGTATTAACTCTGGAAACACCATATATTTT
CDR3 protein: CASSINSGNTIYF

J gene: TRBJ2-1
D gene: TRBD2
clone size: .
V gene: TRBV5-1
CDR3 DNA: TGCGCCAGCAGCTTAACTAGCGGGGTCAATGAGCAGTTCTTC
CDR3 protein: CASSLTSGVNEQFF

J gene: TRBJ2-4
D gene: .
clone size: .
V gene: TRBV5-6
CDR3 DNA: TGTGCCAGCAGCCGGTTGGGGGTCCAGTACTTC
CDR3 protein: CASSRLGVQYF

J gene: TRBJ2-7
D gene: TRBD1
clone size: .
V gene: TRBV23-1
CDR3 DNA: TGCGCCAGCAGTCAATCGCACAGGGGGCCGACCTACGAGCAGTACTTC
CDR3 protein: CASSQSHRGPTYEQYF

J gene: TRBJ1-4
D gene: .
clone size: few
V gene: TRBV10-3
CDR3 DNA: TGTGCCACCGGGGGAACAGTCGCAACTAATGAAAAACTGTTTTTT
CDR3 protein: CATGGTVATNEKLFF

J gene: TRBJ2-1
D gene: .
clone size: .
V gene: TRBV30
CDR3 DNA: TGTGCCTGGAGTGGAAACAATGAGCAGTTCTTC
CDR3 protein: CAWSGNNEQFF

J gene: TRBJ2-4
D gene: TRBD2
clone size: few
V gene: TRBV27
CDR3 DNA: TGTGCCAGCAGTCCATCGGGAGGGCGGGCCAAAAACATTCAGTACTTC
CDR3 protein: CASSPSGGRAKNIQYF